These 2 T cell receptor beta chains came from one sample sequenced in a study of cytomegalovirus exposure and HLA in healthy donors (dated by TCRdb to about 2017). The receptor library was made with the immunoSEQ multiplex PCR assay. For the multiplex PCR, a mixture combining 60 forward primers for TCR Vbeta segments and 13 reverse primers for TCR Jbeta segments was used. Imported from immuneACCESS, the table was reduced by TCRdb to in-frame sequences with V and J called. These copies leave out some clones; in studies compared against another copy, an unresolved V gene accounts for under half, and the cause of the remainder is not known. For this sample the table gives some 250,000 clones, of which about 80% were detected only once. 5% to 6% of the sample comes from the top ten. Sequenced: PBMCs. All receptors come from a woman between 35 and 50 years old in good health and CMV-seropositive.

This chain connects TRBV18 to TRBJ1-6; D is unclear. With 3 bases removed from V and 0 bases from J, the gap between germline ends came to 12 bases. The CDR3 has 17 amino acids. Per germline, CDR1 KGHSH and CDR2 LQKENI. CDR3 nucleotide sequence: TGTGCCAGCTCACCTTCAAGTATCGGCTCCTATAATTCACCCCTCCACTTT. This gives the protein CASSPSSIGSYNSPLHF.

The V gene is TRBV6-1, the J gene TRBJ2-3; D uncertain. CDR3 size: 14 residues. Germline assignment: CDR1 MNHNS and CDR2 SASEGT. Trimming took 7 bases from V and 0 from J, leaving 11 bases between them. Here the CDR3 reads CASNNRPSTDTQYF. The CDR3 DNA is TGTGCCAGCAATAACAGACCTAGCACAGATACGCAGTATTTT.